This T cell receptor (beta chain) came from a study of identifying expanded T cells in peripheral blood. Clones were sequenced by immunoSEQ multiplex PCR, and TCRdb holds only the in-frame ones, with some missing. The repertoire includes some 120,000 clones, approximately 84% of them detected once, and over 3% sits in the top ten. The sequenced sample consisted of blood. The receptor was derived from a person aged 18 to 75 in good health.

The DNA for the CDR3 is TGTGCCAGTAGTTTTTTGAGCTCTGGGGCCAACGTCCTGACTTTC. Protein sequence: CASSFLSSGANVLTF. The gene calls are TRBV19 and TRBJ2-6, with D unclear. Germline CDR1 LNHDA, CDR2 SQIVND (reference sequence). Between the trimmed V and J ends, which lost 5 bases and 0 bases, there was a span of 8 bases. This CDR3 is built from 15 residues.